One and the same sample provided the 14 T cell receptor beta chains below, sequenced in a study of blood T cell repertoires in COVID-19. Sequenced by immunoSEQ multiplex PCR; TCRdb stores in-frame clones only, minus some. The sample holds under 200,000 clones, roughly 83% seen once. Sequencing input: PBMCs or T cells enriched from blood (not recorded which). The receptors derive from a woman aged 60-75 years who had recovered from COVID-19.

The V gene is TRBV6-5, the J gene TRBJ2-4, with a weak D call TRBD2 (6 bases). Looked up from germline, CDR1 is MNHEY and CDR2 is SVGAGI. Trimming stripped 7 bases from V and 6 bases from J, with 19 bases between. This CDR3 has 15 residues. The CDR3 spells CASTHGTGGINIQYF. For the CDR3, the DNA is TGTGCCAGCACCCACGGGACCGGGGGAATAAACATTCAGTACTTC.

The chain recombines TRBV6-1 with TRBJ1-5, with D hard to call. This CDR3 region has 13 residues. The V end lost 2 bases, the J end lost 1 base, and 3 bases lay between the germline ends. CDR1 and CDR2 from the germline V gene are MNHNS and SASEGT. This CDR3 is CASSELSNQPQHF. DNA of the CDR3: TGTGCCAGCAGTGAACTAAGCAATCAGCCCCAGCATTTT.

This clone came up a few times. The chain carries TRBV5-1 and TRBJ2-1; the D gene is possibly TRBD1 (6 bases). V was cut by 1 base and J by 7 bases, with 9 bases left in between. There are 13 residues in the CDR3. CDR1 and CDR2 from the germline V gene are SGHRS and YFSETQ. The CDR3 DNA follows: TGCGCCAGCAGCTTGCCAACAGGGAATGAGCAGTTCTTC. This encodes CASSLPTGNEQFF.

The CDR3 region is CASSSGTGERQPQHF. The CDR3 DNA is TGTGCCAGCAGCTCCGGGACAGGGGAACGACAGCCCCAGCATTTT. The chain recombines TRBV6-2 or TRBV6-3 with TRBJ1-5; TRBD1 aligns across 10 bases. Losses at the gene ends were 6 bases for V and 7 bases for J; bases not matched to a gene: 9. From germline, CDR1 is MNHEY and CDR2 SVGEGT. The CDR3 length is 15 residues.

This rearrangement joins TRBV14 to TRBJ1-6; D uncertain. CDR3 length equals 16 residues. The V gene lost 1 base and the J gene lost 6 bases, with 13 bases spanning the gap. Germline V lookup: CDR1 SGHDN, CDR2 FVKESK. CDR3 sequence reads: CASSQVTSSPNSPLHF. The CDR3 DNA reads TGTGCCAGCAGCCAAGTAACTTCGAGTCCTAATTCACCCCTCCACTTT.

This CDR3 is CASSLAREYNEQFF. In DNA, the CDR3 is TGCGCCAGCAGCTTGGCTAGAGAGTACAATGAGCAGTTCTTC. J is TRBJ2-1 and V is TRBV5-1; D unresolved. Germline assignment: CDR1 SGHRS and CDR2 YFSETQ. This CDR3 region has 14 residues. The V end lost 0 bases, the J end lost 4 bases, and 8 bases lay between the germline ends. The whole variable domain, remainder taken from reference TRBV5-1 and TRBJ2-1, is KAGVTQTPRYLIKTRGQQVTLSCSPISGHRSVSWYQQTPGQGLQFLFEYFSETQRNKGNFPGRFSGRQFSNSRSEMNVSTLELGDSALYLCASSLAREYNEQFFGPGTRLTVL.

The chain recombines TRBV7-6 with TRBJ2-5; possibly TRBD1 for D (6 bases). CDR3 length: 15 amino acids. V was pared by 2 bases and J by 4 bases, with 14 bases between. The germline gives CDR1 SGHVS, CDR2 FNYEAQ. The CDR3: CASSLWAGVSETQYF. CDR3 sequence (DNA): TGTGCCAGCAGCTTATGGGCAGGGGTCTCAGAGACCCAGTACTTC. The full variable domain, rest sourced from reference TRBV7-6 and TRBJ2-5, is GAGVSQSPRYKVTKRGQDVALRCDPISGHVSLYWYRQALGQGPEFLTYFNYEAQQDKSGLPNDRFSAERPEGSISTLTIQRTEQRDSAMYRCASSLWAGVSETQYFGPGTRLLVL.

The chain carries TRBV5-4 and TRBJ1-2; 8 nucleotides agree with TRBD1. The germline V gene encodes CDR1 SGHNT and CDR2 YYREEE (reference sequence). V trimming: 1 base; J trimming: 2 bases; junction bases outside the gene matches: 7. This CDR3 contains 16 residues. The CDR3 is CASSLFGTGINYGYTF. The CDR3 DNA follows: TGTGCCAGCAGCTTGTTTGGGACAGGTATCAACTATGGCTACACCTTC. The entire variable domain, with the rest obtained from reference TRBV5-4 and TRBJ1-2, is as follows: ETGVTQSPTHLIKTRGQQVTLRCSSQSGHNTVSWYQQALGQGPQFIFQYYREEENGRGNFPPRFSGLQFPNYSSELNVNALELDDSALYLCASSLFGTGINYGYTFGSGTRLTVV.

The chain's CDR3 is CASSPEGREADEQYF. The DNA for the CDR3 is TGCGCCAGCAGCCCGGAGGGCAGGGAGGCCGACGAGCAGTACTTC. The J gene is TRBJ2-7, the V gene TRBV5-1; TRBD2 might be the D (6 bases). CDR1 is SGHRS and CDR2 is YFSETQ in the germline V gene. The CDR3 length is 15 residues. Trimming cost V 4 bases and J 5 bases, with 19 bases left between them.

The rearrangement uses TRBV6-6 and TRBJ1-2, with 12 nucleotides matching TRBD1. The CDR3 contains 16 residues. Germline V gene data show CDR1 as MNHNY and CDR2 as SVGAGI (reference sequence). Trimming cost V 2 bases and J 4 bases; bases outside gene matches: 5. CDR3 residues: CASSYGDRGRTYGYTF. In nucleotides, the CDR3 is TGTGCCAGCAGTTACGGGGACAGGGGGCGAACCTATGGCTACACCTTC.

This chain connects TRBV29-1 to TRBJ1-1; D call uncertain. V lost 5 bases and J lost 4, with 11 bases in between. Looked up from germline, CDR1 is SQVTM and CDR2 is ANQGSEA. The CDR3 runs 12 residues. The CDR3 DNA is TGCAGCGTTCGGTGGGCTCGCACTGAAGCTTTCTTT. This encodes CSVRWARTEAFF.

CDR3 region: CASTRTGVSYNEQFF. DNA of the CDR3: TGTGCCAGCACCCGGACAGGGGTTTCCTACAATGAGCAGTTCTTC. The chain links TRBV2 to TRBJ2-1; 9 bases fit TRBD1. CDR3 length: 15 amino acids. CDR1 SNHLY and CDR2 FYNNEI come from the germline V gene. Trimming took 7 bases from V and 1 from J; bases not matched to a gene: 5.

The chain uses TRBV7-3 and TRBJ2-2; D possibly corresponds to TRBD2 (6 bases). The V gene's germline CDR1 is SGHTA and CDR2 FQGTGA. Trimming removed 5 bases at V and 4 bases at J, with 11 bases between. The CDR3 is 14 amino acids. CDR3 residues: CASSPGGGTGELFF. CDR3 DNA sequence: TGTGCCAGCAGCCCCGGGGGAGGCACCGGGGAGCTGTTTTTT. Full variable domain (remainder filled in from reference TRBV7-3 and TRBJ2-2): GAGVSQTPSNKVTEKGKYVELRCDPISGHTALYWYRQSLGQGPEFLIYFQGTGAADDSGLPNDRFFAVRPEGSVSTLKIQRTERGDSAVYLCASSPGGGTGELFFGEGSRLTVL.

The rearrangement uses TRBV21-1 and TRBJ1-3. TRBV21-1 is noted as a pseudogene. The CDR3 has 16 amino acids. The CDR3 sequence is CASKVPGGPSGNTIYF. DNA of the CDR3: TGTGCCAGCAAAGTCCCGGGGGGCCCCTCTGGAAACACCATATATTTT.